A selection of T cell receptor beta chains follows, all from one sample in a study of shared clonotypes between healthy human individuals. Clones were read by immunoSEQ multiplex PCR, and TCRdb kept only the in-frame ones, dropping some. The sample lists about 470,000 clones, about 85% occurring once. The sample comprised PBMCs. These receptors all come from a woman in her thirties or forties in good health. Some clones in this sample may be carry-over from other donors' samples. Each CDR3 is given with its conserved first and last residue. Fields, in order: CDR3 DNA, CDR3 protein, clone size, J gene, V gene, D gene. A D gene is named only where the DNA matches it firmly. Size is omitted from some rows. Given values are once, few, many or a class for expanded clones.

TGTGCCAGCAGCTTAGATCGAGTCGGAGCCAAAAACATTCAGTACTTC CASSLDRVGAKNIQYF NA TRBJ2-4 TRBV7-2 NA
TGTGCCAGCAGTGGGGACGGAGGGGGCCTTCAGCCCCAGCATTTT CASSGDGGGLQPQHF many TRBJ1-5 TRBV2 TRBD1
TGTGCCAGCGCTCCCGGAGCCACCTACGAGCAGTACTTC CASAPGATYEQYF few TRBJ2-7 TRBV2 NA
TGTGCCTGCTCCCGGGATCGCTATGGCTACACCTTC CACSRDRYGYTF NA TRBJ1-2 TRBV6-1 NA
TGCAGCGTTAGAGGAGGCCAGGGAAGCTCCTACGAGCAGTACTTC CSVRGGQGSSYEQYF NA TRBJ2-7 TRBV29-1 NA
TGCGCCAGCAGCTCCGGGCCAGGGGACTATGGCTACACCTTC CASSSGPGDYGYTF NA TRBJ1-2 TRBV5-1 NA
TGTGCCAGCAGCTTTCACACGGGACTAGCGGACTCCAATGAGCAGTTCTTC CASSFHTGLADSNEQFF few TRBJ2-1 TRBV11-2 TRBD2
TGCGCCAGCAGCTTATCTAGGGGTTTGGAGAACACTGAAGCTTTCTTT CASSLSRGLENTEAFF few TRBJ1-1 TRBV5-1 NA
TGTGCCAGTAGTATAAACCACGCGGGAGCCCCCGACAATGAGCAGTTCTTC CASSINHAGAPDNEQFF NA TRBJ2-1 TRBV19 TRBD2
TGTGCCAGCAGCGTTAGGGGTGAAGCTTTCTTT CASSVRGEAFF NA TRBJ1-1 TRBV28 NA
TGCGCCAGCAGCTTGATCTCCTCGAACACCGGGGAGCTGTTTTTT CASSLISSNTGELFF NA TRBJ2-2 TRBV5-1 NA
TGTGCCAGCAGCTATAGGGGGGTGGTGGAGACCCAGTACTTC CASSYRGVVETQYF NA TRBJ2-5 TRBV11-2 NA
TGTGCCAGCAGCTTAGGGAGTGGGGCTGAGGCTTTCTTT CASSLGSGAEAFF NA TRBJ1-1 TRBV7-2 NA
TGTGCCAGCAGCTCAGGGGGGACTAGCACCTACGAGCAGTACTTC CASSSGGTSTYEQYF NA TRBJ2-7 TRBV7-9 TRBD2
TGTGCCAGCTCACCCAGCGCTAGCTACGAAGAGACCCAGTACTTC CASSPSASYEETQYF few TRBJ2-5 TRBV18 NA
TGCGCCAGCAGCTTGGAAACGGGGGCGCGGGAGCAGTACTTC CASSLETGAREQYF few TRBJ2-7 TRBV5-1 NA
TGCAGCGTGGGAAAACAGGGAAGTGAGCCCCAGCATTTT CSVGKQGSEPQHF NA TRBJ1-5 TRBV29-1 NA
TGTGCCAGCAGCTTGGTGCTAGCGGGCCTCTCTGGGGCCAACGTCCTGACTTTC CASSLVLAGLSGANVLTF NA TRBJ2-6 TRBV5-4 TRBD2
TGTGCCAGCAGCTTAGGACCTGACAGGGTGGGCAAAAACATTCAGTACTTC CASSLGPDRVGKNIQYF NA TRBJ2-4 TRBV7-9 TRBD1
TGTGCCTGGAGTCGGAAGGCTGGTGAGCAGTTCTTC CAWSRKAGEQFF once TRBJ2-1 TRBV30 NA
TGTGCCTGGAGTGTACACGTCCGGGGAAGCTACACCTTC CAWSVHVRGSYTF NA TRBJ1-2 TRBV30 NA
TGTGCCAGCACCTCCCACCAGGGGCTAGCGGGAGGGGGCGGGCAGTTCTTC CASTSHQGLAGGGGQFF NA TRBJ2-1 TRBV7-9 TRBD2
TGCGCCAGCAGCTTGCTCGGCGTAGACGGTTCACCGTTCTTC CASSLLGVDGSPFF NA TRBJ2-1 TRBV5-1 NA
TGTGCCAGCAGCAAACCCAACGGGAACTCCTACAATGAGCAGTTCTTC CASSKPNGNSYNEQFF NA TRBJ2-1 TRBV28 NA
TGTGCCAGCAGTTTGTCCAGGGTCTATGGCTACACCTTC CASSLSRVYGYTF NA TRBJ1-2 TRBV28 NA
TGTGCCAGCAGTCGATCTGGGGGCCAGTCATACAATGAGCAGTTCTTC CASSRSGGQSYNEQFF NA TRBJ2-1 TRBV28 NA
TGTGCCAGCCATCGGGCCCCAAATGGCTACACCTTC CASHRAPNGYTF NA TRBJ1-2 TRBV27 NA
TGTGCCAGCAGCTTAGGGGCACTAGTGCCTAGCTCTGGGGCCAACGTCCTGACTTTC CASSLGALVPSSGANVLTF NA TRBJ2-6 TRBV7-9 NA
TGTGCCAGCAGCGCACCCGGGACTAGCGACAGCACAGATACGCAGTATTTT CASSAPGTSDSTDTQYF NA TRBJ2-3 TRBV7-9 TRBD2
TGTGCCAGCAGCTTAGCTTTAGGAGAAAATTCACCCCTCCACTTT CASSLALGENSPLHF NA TRBJ1-6 TRBV11-2 NA
TGTGCCAGCACCACACAACCGGGCACCGGGGAGCTGTTTTTT CASTTQPGTGELFF NA TRBJ2-2 TRBV7-3 NA
TGCGCCAGCAGCCAAGATATTGTAGACCTTTACAATGAGCAGTTCTTC CASSQDIVDLYNEQFF NA TRBJ2-1 TRBV4-3 NA
TGTGCCAGCAGCTTCGACAGAAACACTGAAGCTTTCTTT CASSFDRNTEAFF NA TRBJ1-1 TRBV5-4 NA
TGCGCCAGCAGCCAAGCGCCGGGAGATACCGGGGAGCTGTTTTTT CASSQAPGDTGELFF NA TRBJ2-2 TRBV4-3 NA
TGTGCCAGCAGCGGACTAGCGGGAGGGGGATCCGGGGAGCTGTTTTTT CASSGLAGGGSGELFF NA TRBJ2-2 TRBV2 TRBD2
TGCGCCAGCAGCCAAGACTGGACAGTCTACGAGCAGTACTTC CASSQDWTVYEQYF NA TRBJ2-7 TRBV4-3 NA
TGTGCCAGCAGTTTTTACAGGGGCGGCAATCAGCCCCAGCATTTT CASSFYRGGNQPQHF few TRBJ1-5 TRBV28 TRBD1